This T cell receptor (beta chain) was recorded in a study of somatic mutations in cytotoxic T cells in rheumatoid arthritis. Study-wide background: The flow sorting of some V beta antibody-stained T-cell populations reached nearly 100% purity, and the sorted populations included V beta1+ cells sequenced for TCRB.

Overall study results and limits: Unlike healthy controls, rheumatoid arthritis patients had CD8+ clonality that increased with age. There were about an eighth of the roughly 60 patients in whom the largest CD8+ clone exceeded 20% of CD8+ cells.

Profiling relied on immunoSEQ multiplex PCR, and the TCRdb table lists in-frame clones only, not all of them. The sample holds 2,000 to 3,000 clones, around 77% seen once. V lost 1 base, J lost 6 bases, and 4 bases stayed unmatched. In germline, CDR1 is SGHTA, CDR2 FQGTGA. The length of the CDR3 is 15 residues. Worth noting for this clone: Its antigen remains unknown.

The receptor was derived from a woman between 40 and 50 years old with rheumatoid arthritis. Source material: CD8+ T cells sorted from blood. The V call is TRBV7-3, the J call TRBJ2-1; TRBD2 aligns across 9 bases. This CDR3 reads CASSLSGGAGNEQFF. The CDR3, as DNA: TGTGCCAGCAGCTTAAGCGGGGGGGCCGGCAATGAGCAGTTCTTC.